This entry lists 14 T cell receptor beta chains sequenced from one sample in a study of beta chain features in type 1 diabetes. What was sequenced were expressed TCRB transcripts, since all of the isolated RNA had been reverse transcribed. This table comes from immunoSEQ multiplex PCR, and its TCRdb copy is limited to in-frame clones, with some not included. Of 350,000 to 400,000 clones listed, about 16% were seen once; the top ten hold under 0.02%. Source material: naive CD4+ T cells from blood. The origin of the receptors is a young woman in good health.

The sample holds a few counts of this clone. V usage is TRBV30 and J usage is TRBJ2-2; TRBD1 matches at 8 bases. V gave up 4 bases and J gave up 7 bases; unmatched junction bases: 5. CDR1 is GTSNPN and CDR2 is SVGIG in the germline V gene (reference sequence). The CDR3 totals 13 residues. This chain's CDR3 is CAWTQGAVGELFF. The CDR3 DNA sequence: TGTGCCTGGACCCAGGGGGCCGTCGGGGAGCTGTTTTTT.

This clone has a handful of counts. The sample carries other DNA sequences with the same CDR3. CDR3 loop: CAWSGLAGGYEQYF. The CDR3 bases are TGTGCCTGGAGTGGGCTAGCGGGAGGCTACGAGCAGTACTTC. The chain employs TRBV30 and TRBJ2-7; TRBD2 aligns across 11 bases. Germline V gene data show CDR1 as GTSNPN and CDR2 as SVGIG (reference sequence). The length of the CDR3 is 14 residues. The V and J ends lost 1 base and 3 bases, in that order; junction bases with no gene match: 2.

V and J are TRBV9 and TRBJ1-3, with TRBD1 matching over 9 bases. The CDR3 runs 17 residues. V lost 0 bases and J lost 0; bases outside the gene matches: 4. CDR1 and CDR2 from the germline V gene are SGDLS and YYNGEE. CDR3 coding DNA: TGTGCCAGCAGCGTAGGGGGACAGGGCGTCTCTGGAAACACCATATATTTT. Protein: CASSVGGQGVSGNTIYF.

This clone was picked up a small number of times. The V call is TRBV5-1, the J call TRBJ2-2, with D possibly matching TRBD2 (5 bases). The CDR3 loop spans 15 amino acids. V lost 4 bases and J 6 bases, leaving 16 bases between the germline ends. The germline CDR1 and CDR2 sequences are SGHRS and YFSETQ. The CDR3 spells CASSLIGVQAGELFF. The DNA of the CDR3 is TGCGCCAGCAGCCTGATCGGGGTTCAGGCCGGGGAGCTGTTTTTT.

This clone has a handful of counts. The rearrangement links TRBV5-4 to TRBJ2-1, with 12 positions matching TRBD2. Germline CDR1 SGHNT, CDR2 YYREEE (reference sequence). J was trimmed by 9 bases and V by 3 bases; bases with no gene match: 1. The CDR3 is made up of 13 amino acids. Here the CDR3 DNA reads TGTGCCAGCAGCTCGGGACTAGCGGGTGAGCAGTTCTTC. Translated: CASSSGLAGEQFF.

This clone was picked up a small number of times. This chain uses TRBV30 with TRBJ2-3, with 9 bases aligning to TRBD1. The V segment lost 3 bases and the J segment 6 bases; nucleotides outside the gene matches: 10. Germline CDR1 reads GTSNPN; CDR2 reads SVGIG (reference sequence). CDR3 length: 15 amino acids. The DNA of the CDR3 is TGTGCCTGGAGACGAACGACAGGGGGAAGGGATACGCAGTATTTT. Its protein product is CAWRRTTGGRDTQYF. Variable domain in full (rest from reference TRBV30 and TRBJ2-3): SQTIHQWPATLVQPVGSPLSLECTVEGTSNPNLYWYRQAAGRGLQLLFYSVGIGQISSEVPQNLSASRPQDRQFILSSKKLLLSDSGFYLCAWRRTTGGRDTQYFGPGTRLTVL.

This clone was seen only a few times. CDR3 region: CASSSKTSGTTYEQYF. The CDR3 DNA reads TGTGCCAGCAGCTCCAAGACTAGCGGGACGACCTACGAGCAGTACTTC. V usage is TRBV7-9 and J usage is TRBJ2-7; 11 nucleotides line up with TRBD2. This CDR3 is built from 16 residues. Germline V gene lookup returns CDR1 SEHNR and CDR2 FQNEAQ (reference sequence). The V and J ends lost 4 bases and 2 bases, in that order; junction bases with no gene match: 7.

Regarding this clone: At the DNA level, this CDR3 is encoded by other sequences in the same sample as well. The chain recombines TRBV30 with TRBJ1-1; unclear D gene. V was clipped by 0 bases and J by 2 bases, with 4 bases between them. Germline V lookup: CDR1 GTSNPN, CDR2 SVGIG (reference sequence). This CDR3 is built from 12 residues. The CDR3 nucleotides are TGTGCCTGGAGTGTACTAAACACTGAAGCTTTCTTT. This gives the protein CAWSVLNTEAFF.

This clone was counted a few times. The CDR3: CASSPQQFREKLFF. DNA of the CDR3: TGTGCCAGCAGCCCACAGCAATTTCGCGAAAAACTGTTTTTT. This rearrangement joins TRBV6-5 to TRBJ1-4; no definite D call. This CDR3 has 14 residues. The V end was cut by 6 bases, the J end by 8 bases, with 16 bases between. Germline loops: CDR1 MNHEY, CDR2 SVGAGI.

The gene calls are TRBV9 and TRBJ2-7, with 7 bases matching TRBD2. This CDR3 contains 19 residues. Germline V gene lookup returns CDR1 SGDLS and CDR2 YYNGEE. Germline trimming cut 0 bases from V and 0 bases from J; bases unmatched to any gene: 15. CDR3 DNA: TGTGCCAGCAGCGTAGGAACGGGAGGCCCCGCTCCAAGCTCCTACGAGCAGTACTTC. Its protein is CASSVGTGGPAPSSYEQYF.

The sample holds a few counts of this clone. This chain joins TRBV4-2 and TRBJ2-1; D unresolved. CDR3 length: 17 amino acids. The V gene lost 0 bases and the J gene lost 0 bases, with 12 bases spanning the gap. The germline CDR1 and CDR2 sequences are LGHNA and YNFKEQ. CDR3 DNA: TGTGCCAGCAGCCAAGAACCCCGGAGTTCCTCCTACAATGAGCAGTTCTTC. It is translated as CASSQEPRSSSYNEQFF.

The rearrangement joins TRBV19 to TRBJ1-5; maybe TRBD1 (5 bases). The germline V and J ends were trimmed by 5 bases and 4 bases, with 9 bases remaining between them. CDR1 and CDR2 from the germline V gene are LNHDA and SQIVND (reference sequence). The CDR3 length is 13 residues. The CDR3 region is CASSDSPNQPQHF. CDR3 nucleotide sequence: TGTGCCAGTAGTGACAGCCCAAATCAGCCCCAGCATTTT.

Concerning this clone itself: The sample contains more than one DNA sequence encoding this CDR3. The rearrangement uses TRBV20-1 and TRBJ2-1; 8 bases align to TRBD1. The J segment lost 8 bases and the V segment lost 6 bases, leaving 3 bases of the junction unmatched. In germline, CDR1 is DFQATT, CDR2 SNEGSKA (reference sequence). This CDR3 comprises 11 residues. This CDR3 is CSARGRDEQFF. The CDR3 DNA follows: TGCAGTGCCAGGGGGCGGGATGAGCAGTTCTTC.

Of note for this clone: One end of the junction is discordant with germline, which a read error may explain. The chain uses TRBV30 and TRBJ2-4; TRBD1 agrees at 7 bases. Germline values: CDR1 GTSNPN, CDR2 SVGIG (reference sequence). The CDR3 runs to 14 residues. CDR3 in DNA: TGTGCCTGGAGTGCCGGGACAGCCCAAAACATTCAGTACTTC. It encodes CAWSAGTAQNIQYF. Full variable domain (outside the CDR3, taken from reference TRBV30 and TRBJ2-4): SQTIHQWPATLVQPVGSPLSLECTVEGTSNPNLYWYRQAAGRGLQLLFYSVGIGQISSEVPQNLSASRPQDRQFILSSKKLLLSDSGFYLCAWSAGTAQNIQYFGAGTRLSVL.